One and the same sample provided the 11 T cell receptor beta chains below, sequenced in a study of OX40 agonist ivuxolimab in advanced cancers. Profiled with immunoSEQ multiplex PCR; TCRdb holds only in-frame clones, not every one. The sample shows approximately 100,000 clones, under 85% of them seen only once. The material was CD4+ or CD8+ T cells sorted from blood, obtained in a trial of the OX40 agonist ivuxolimab. The receptor set was obtained from an adult with an advanced solid tumor such as melanoma, head and neck, liver or kidney cancer.

J is TRBJ2-7 and V is TRBV7-9; possible D gene TRBD2, 6 bases. CDR1 is SEHNR and CDR2 is FQNEAQ in the germline V gene (reference sequence). V lost 7 bases and J 7 bases, leaving 23 bases between the germline ends. This CDR3 contains 15 residues. The CDR3 sequence: CASNSLGLSWREQYF. The CDR3 DNA reads as TGTGCCAGCAACTCTCTGGGACTGTCGTGGCGTGAGCAGTACTTC.

V usage is TRBV5-1 and J usage is TRBJ2-1, with D unresolved. The CDR3 is 12 residues long. V was shortened by 4 bases and J by 13 bases, with 15 bases between the two germline ends. CDR1 and CDR2 (germline): SGHRS, YFSETQ. As DNA, the CDR3 is TGCGCCAGCAGCCCCTCAAATAGTTTCCAGTTCTTC. Translated: CASSPSNSFQFF.

The V and J genes are TRBV5-1 and TRBJ2-3; D possibly corresponds to TRBD2 (6 bases). CDR3 size: 14 residues. Trimming removed 0 bases at V and 4 bases at J, with 9 bases between. Germline values: CDR1 SGHRS, CDR2 YFSETQ. The CDR3 protein is CASSLGRAPDTQYF. The CDR3, as DNA: TGCGCCAGCAGCTTGGGGAGGGCCCCAGATACGCAGTATTTT.

The gene calls are TRBV11-2 and TRBJ2-1; no definite D call. Germline CDR1 and CDR2: SGHAT and FQNNGV. V gave up 5 bases and J gave up 4 bases, with 15 bases separating them. This CDR3 spans 15 amino acids. The CDR3 reads CASSRPSWSYNEQFF. Written as DNA, the CDR3 is TGTGCCAGCAGCAGACCTTCATGGTCTTACAATGAGCAGTTCTTC.

This clone was seen more than once but under ten times. V is TRBV15 and J is TRBJ2-1; 7 bases map to TRBD1. The CDR3 runs to 16 residues. CDR1 LNHNV and CDR2 YYDKDF come from the germline V gene (reference sequence). The ends lost 4 bases at V and 0 bases at J; junction bases unmatched: 6. As DNA, the CDR3 is TGTGCCACCAGCACTTACAGGGGCCTCTCCTACAATGAGCAGTTCTTC. The encoded protein is CATSTYRGLSYNEQFF.

V usage is TRBV2 and J usage is TRBJ2-5; D is uncertain. CDR1 and CDR2 (germline): SNHLY, FYNNEI. This CDR3 is 13 amino acids long. Trimming left V 2 bases short and J 5 bases short, with 9 bases between. Written as DNA, the CDR3 is TGTGCCAGCAGTGAAAGGAGAGTGGAGACCCAGTACTTC. Translation gives CASSERRVETQYF.

The genes are TRBV21-1 and TRBJ1-6. TRBV21-1 is recorded as a pseudogene. This CDR3 comprises 13 residues. CDR3 loop: CASRDGINSPLHF. CDR3 coding DNA: TGTGCCAGCCGCGACGGCATTAATTCACCCCTCCACTTT.

This clone was counted only a few times. The genes are TRBV19 and TRBJ2-1; 10 nucleotides match TRBD1. V was clipped by 5 bases and J by 4 bases; unmatched bases: 11. Germline V gene lookup returns CDR1 LNHDA and CDR2 SQIVND (reference sequence). The CDR3 sequence is 17 residues long. CDR3 sequence (DNA): TGTGCCAGTAGTCGACAGACAGGGGGCAAGACATACAATGAGCAGTTCTTC. It codes for CASSRQTGGKTYNEQFF.

This rearrangement joins TRBV5-6 to TRBJ2-2; a weak D match, TRBD1 (6 bases). The CDR3 extends over 15 amino acids. The germline gives CDR1 SGHDT, CDR2 YYEEEE. Trimming took 3 bases from V and 0 from J, leaving 9 bases between them. As DNA, the CDR3 is TGTGCCAGCAGCTGGGACACAACGAACACCGGGGAGCTGTTTTTT. Translation gives CASSWDTTNTGELFF.

The chain carries TRBV5-1 and TRBJ2-5; maybe TRBD2 (6 bases). The V and J ends lost 4 bases and 3 bases respectively, with 13 bases between them. Germline V gene data show CDR1 as SGHRS and CDR2 as YFSETQ. The CDR3 runs to 14 residues. The CDR3 DNA reads as TGCGCCAGCAGCACCTTGGGGACTGAAGAGACCCAGTACTTC. Amino acid sequence: CASSTLGTEETQYF.

This sequence joins TRBV5-1 and TRBJ1-2; D not resolved. The CDR3 totals 15 residues. Trimming cost V 6 bases and J 4 bases, with 19 bases left between them. Germline CDR1 reads SGHRS; CDR2 reads YFSETQ. CDR3 loop: CASTFQDPGGYGYTF. CDR3 DNA: TGCGCCAGCACCTTCCAGGACCCCGGAGGCTATGGCTACACCTTC. The variable domain in full, with the rest retrieved from reference TRBV5-1 and TRBJ1-2, is KAGVTQTPRYLIKTRGQQVTLSCSPISGHRSVSWYQQTPGQGLQFLFEYFSETQRNKGNFPGRFSGRQFSNSRSEMNVSTLELGDSALYLCASTFQDPGGYGYTFGSGTRLTVV.